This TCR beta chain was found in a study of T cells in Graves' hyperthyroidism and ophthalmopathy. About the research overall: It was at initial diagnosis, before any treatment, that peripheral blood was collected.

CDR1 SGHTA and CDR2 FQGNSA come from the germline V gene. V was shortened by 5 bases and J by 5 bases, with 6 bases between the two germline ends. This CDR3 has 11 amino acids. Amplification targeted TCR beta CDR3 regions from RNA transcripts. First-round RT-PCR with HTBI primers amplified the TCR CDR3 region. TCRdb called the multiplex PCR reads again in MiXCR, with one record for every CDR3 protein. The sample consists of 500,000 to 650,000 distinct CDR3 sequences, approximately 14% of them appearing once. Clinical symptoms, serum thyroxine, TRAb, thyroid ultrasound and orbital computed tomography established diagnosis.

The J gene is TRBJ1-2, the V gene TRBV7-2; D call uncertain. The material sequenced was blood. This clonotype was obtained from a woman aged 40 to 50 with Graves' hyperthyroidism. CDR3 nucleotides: TGTGCCAGCAGCAAACAGTATGGCTACACCTTC. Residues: CASSKQYGYTF.